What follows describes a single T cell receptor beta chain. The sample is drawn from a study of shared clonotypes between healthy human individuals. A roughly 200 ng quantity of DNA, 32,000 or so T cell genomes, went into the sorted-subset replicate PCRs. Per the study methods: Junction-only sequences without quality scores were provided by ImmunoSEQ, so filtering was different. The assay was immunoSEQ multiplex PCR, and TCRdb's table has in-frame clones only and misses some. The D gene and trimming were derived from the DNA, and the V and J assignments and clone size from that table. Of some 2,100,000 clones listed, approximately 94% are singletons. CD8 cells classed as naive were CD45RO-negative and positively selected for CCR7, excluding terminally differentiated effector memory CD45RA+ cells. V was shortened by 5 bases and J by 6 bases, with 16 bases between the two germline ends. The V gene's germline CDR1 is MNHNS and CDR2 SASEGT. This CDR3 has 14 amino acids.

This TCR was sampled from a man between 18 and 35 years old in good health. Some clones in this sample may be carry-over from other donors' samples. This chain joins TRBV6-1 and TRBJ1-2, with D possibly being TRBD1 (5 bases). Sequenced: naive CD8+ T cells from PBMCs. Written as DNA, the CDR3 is TGTGCCAGCAGTTCCGGGGCCGGGCGAAATGGCTACACCTTC. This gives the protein CASSSGAGRNGYTF.